This T cell receptor (beta chain) was obtained from a study of spatial heterogeneity in lung cancer. Study-level information: Detection consistently captured more beta-chain sequences than alpha-chain sequences.

General study points: Counts that tracked tumor mutation counts were those of expanded intratumoral alpha and beta TCRs.

Trimming cost V 6 bases and J 0 bases; bases outside gene matches: 6. The CDR3 covers 14 residues. Per germline, CDR1 DFQATT and CDR2 SNEGSKA (reference sequence). As for time point: sample taken at primary tumor resection. Samples were obtained from 65 to 80 donors, all untreated early-stage non-small cell lung cancer patients. Unsorted whole RNA from tumor, nontumor lung or frozen PBMC underwent sequencing. In the library, each TCR cDNA molecule bore its own unique molecular identifier. TCRdb used MiXCR to reprocess the 5' RACE reads, holding one entry per CDR3 protein. The data show over 15,000 distinct CDR3 sequences, more than 5.5% seen once. This clonotype was counted ten times or more. Its specificity is not known.

Sequencing was performed on lung tumor tissue, taken at surgery. The chain combines TRBV20-1 with TRBJ2-7; 9 nucleotides line up with TRBD2. The sequence came from a female donor with early-stage non-small cell lung cancer. This CDR3 reads CSATGGRVSYEQYF. The CDR3 region has the DNA TGCAGTGCCACTGGCGGGAGGGTCTCCTACGAGCAGTACTTC.